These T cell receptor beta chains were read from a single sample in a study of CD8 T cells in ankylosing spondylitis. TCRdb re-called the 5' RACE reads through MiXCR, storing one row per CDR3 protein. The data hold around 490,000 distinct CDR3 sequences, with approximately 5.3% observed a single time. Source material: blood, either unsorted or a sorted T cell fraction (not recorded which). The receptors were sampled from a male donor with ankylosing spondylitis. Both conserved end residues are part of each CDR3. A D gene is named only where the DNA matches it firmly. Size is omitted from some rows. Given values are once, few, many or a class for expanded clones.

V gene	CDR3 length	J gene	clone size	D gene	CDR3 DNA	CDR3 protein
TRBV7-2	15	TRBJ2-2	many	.	TGTGCCAGCGGCCGAAGGACGGGGAACACCGGGGAGCTGTTTTTT	CASGRRTGNTGELFF
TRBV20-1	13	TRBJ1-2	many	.	TGCAGTGCTGGAGAGGGGGGGAATGGAGGCTACACCTTC	CSAGEGGNGGYTF
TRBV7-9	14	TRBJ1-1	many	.	TGTGCCAGCAGCTTCGGAGTGGGGAACACTGAAGCTTTCTTT	CASSFGVGNTEAFF
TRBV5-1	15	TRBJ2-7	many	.	TGCGCCAGCAGTCGAGAGTCTGGCCCTCCCTACGAGCAGTACTTC	CASSRESGPPYEQYF
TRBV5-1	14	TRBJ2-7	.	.	TGCGCCAGCAGCTTGGCTCAGGGTCTCTACGAGCAGTACTTC	CASSLAQGLYEQYF
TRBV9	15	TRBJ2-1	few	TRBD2	TGTGCCAGCAGCATTTCGAGCGGGGGTTACAATGAGCAGTTCTTC	CASSISSGGYNEQFF
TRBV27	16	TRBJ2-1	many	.	TGTGCCAGCAGTTTAGGTCCCGGGACCTATCAAGGGGAGCAGTTCTTC	CASSLGPGTYQGEQFF
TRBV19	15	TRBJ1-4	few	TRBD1	TGTGCCAGCGAAAAAACAGGGGGAAGAAATGAAAAACTGTTTTTT	CASEKTGGRNEKLFF
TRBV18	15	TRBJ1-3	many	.	TGTGCCAGCGCAACCGGGACTACCTCTGGAAACACCATATATTTT	CASATGTTSGNTIYF
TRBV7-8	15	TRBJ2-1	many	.	TGTGCCAGCAGCTTAGATTATCTAGGCTTGCGTGAGCAGTTCTTC	CASSLDYLGLREQFF
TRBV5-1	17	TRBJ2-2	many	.	TGCGCCAGCAGCTTGGCCGTTGCGGGTACGAACACCGGGGAGCTGTTTTTT	CASSLAVAGTNTGELFF
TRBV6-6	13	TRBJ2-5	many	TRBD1	TGTGCCAGCAGCACGACAGGGGCGTTTAACCAGTACTTC	CASSTTGAFNQYF
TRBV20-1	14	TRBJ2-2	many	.	TGCAGTGCTAGGCCAGGGCAAAACACCGGGGAGCTGTTTTTT	CSARPGQNTGELFF
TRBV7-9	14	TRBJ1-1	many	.	TGTGCCAGCAGCTTGGCAGTCATGAACACTGAAGCTTTCTTT	CASSLAVMNTEAFF
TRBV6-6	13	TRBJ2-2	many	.	TGTGCCAGCGGGAAGACCACGACCGGGGAGCTGTTTTTT	CASGKTTTGELFF
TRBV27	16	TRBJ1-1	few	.	TGTGCCAGCAGATCAATTTCAAGGGGTTTGGACACTGAAGCTTTCTTT	CASRSISRGLDTEAFF
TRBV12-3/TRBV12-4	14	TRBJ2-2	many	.	TGTGCCACCCTTAGGTGGGGAAACACCGGGGAGCTGTTTTTT	CATLRWGNTGELFF
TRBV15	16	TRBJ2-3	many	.	TGTGCCACCAGCAGAGGCCACAAATACAGCACAGATACGCAGTATTTT	CATSRGHKYSTDTQYF
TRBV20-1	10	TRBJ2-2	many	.	TGCAGTGCTAAAAACGGGGAGCTGTTTTTT	CSAKNGELFF
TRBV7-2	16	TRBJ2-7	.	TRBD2	TGTGCCAGCAGCTTAACGGTGTTTACTAGCGGGTACGAGCAGTACTTC	CASSLTVFTSGYEQYF
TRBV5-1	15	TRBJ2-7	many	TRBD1	TGCGCCAGCACCTTATCCGGGACAGGGGGCAACGAGCAGTACTTC	CASTLSGTGGNEQYF
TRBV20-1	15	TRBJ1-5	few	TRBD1	TGCAGTGCGGCGAGGGGACAGTCAGTCAATCAGCCCCAGCATTTT	CSAARGQSVNQPQHF
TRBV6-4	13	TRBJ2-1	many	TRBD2	TGTGCCAGCAGTGAGCGGGAGTTAGGTGAGCAGTTCTTC	CASSERELGEQFF
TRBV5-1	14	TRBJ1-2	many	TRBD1	TGCGCCAGCAGCTTGGCTGGGACAGTACCTGGCTACACCTTC	CASSLAGTVPGYTF